This entry lists 3 T cell receptor beta chains sequenced from one sample in a study of blood T cells in healthy people across ages. Alongside a J-beta primer mix, a sample-barcoded 5' primer served in a second PCR lasting roughly 6 to 11 cycles. TCRdb ran MiXCR on the 5' RACE reads and lists one entry per CDR3 protein. The sample lists approximately 940,000 distinct CDR3 sequences; around 46% were seen once. The sequenced material came from blood. Receptor source: a man younger than 45 in good health.

This clonotype was observed a few times. V gene TRBV10-3 combines with J gene TRBJ2-3, with D possibly being TRBD1 (6 bases). The CDR3 has 16 amino acids. Trimming removed 3 bases from V and 4 bases from J, with 17 bases in between. Germline values: CDR1 ENHRY, CDR2 SYGVKD. CDR3 sequence reads: CAISDAGTTRPDTQYF. In DNA form, the CDR3 reads TGTGCCATCAGTGATGCCGGGACAACCAGGCCAGATACGCAGTATTTT.

This clonotype was seen many times. The CDR3 DNA follows: TGTGCCAGCAGTATGGCTGGGCTCTTTGGGGCCAACGTCCTGACTTTC. It specifies CASSMAGLFGANVLTF. This chain connects TRBV12-3 or TRBV12-4 to TRBJ2-6; no firm D call. The CDR3 consists of 16 residues. The V gene lost 5 bases and the J gene lost 3 bases, with 14 bases spanning the gap.

CDR3 amino acids: CASNFLTGRPDRGEQYF. CDR3 DNA sequence: TGTGCCAGCAACTTTCTAACAGGAAGGCCTGATCGTGGAGAGCAGTACTTC. This chain uses TRBV7-9 with TRBJ2-4, with a possible D match to TRBD1 (5 bases). Trimming took off 7 bases at V and 13 bases at J, with 32 bases between the two ends. Germline V gene lookup returns CDR1 SEHNR and CDR2 FQNEAQ (reference sequence). The CDR3 sequence is 17 residues long.